The 27 T cell receptor beta chains listed next were all sequenced from one sample in a study of blood T cell repertoires in COVID-19. TCRdb's table, derived via immunoSEQ multiplex PCR, lists solely in-frame clones and lacks some. The sample lists roughly 280,000 clones; around 91% were seen once. The sample was PBMCs or T cells enriched from blood (not recorded which). The receptors come from a woman aged 18-35 years who had recovered from COVID-19.

The chain joins TRBV5-1 to TRBJ1-5; TRBD1 agrees at 11 bases. Per germline, CDR1 SGHRS and CDR2 YFSETQ. Losses at the gene ends were 4 bases for V and 4 bases for J; bases not matched to a gene: 4. The CDR3 spans 15 residues. This chain's CDR3 is CASSVGQGANQPQHF. CDR3 nucleotides: TGCGCCAGCAGCGTCGGACAGGGGGCAAATCAGCCCCAGCATTTT.

The gene calls are TRBV5-1 and TRBJ2-2; D not certain. This CDR3 region has 17 residues. Germline-derived CDR1 and CDR2 are SGHRS and YFSETQ. V was shortened by 0 bases and J by 2 bases, with 14 bases between the two germline ends. The CDR3 protein is CASSLAPVGLNTGELFF. CDR3 nucleotides: TGCGCCAGCAGCTTGGCCCCGGTTGGGCTTAACACCGGGGAGCTGTTTTTT. Supplemented by reference TRBV5-1 and TRBJ2-2, the full variable domain reads KAGVTQTPRYLIKTRGQQVTLSCSPISGHRSVSWYQQTPGQGLQFLFEYFSETQRNKGNFPGRFSGRQFSNSRSEMNVSTLELGDSALYLCASSLAPVGLNTGELFFGEGSRLTVL.

J is TRBJ1-2 and V is TRBV9; D may be TRBD1 (5 bases). Trimming removed 4 bases from V and 4 bases from J, with 8 bases in between. The CDR3 covers 12 residues. Looked up from germline, CDR1 is SGDLS and CDR2 is YYNGEE. This CDR3 is CASSIDSYGYTF. CDR3 nucleotide sequence: TGTGCCAGCAGCATAGACAGCTATGGCTACACCTTC.

This chain uses TRBV6-5 with TRBJ1-2, with TRBD1 matching 7 bases. V was pared by 4 bases and J by 8 bases, with 10 bases of the junction left unmatched. CDR1 and CDR2 (germline): MNHEY, SVGAGI. This CDR3 contains 14 residues. CDR3 nucleotide sequence: TGTGCCAGCAGTTTTACCTACAGGGGAGGAGGCTACACCTTC. It translates to CASSFTYRGGGYTF.

The rearrangement joins TRBV3-1 (or the pseudogene TRBV3-2) to TRBJ2-2, with D possibly matching TRBD2 (5 bases). Germline V gives CDR1 LGHDT, CDR2 YNNKEL (reference sequence). Trimming took 3 bases from V and 0 from J, leaving 11 bases between them. This CDR3 contains 16 residues. The CDR3 spells CASSHRAAANTGELFF. The CDR3 nucleotides read TGTGCCAGCAGCCATAGAGCGGCTGCGAACACCGGGGAGCTGTTTTTT.

This chain joins TRBV19 and TRBJ1-3; D remains ambiguous. V gave up 5 bases and J gave up 5 bases, with 19 bases separating them. Germline CDR1 LNHDA, CDR2 SQIVND (reference sequence). This CDR3 comprises 16 residues. CDR3 sequence (DNA): TGTGCCAGTAGTGGAGGGAACTCGGCGGGGAGAAACACCATATATTTT. Its translation: CASSGGNSAGRNTIYF.

The chain combines TRBV5-1 with TRBJ1-4, with 7 positions matching TRBD1. Germline-derived CDR1 and CDR2 are SGHRS and YFSETQ. J was trimmed by 3 bases and V by 4 bases; bases with no gene match: 6. The CDR3 consists of 15 residues. CDR3 loop: CASSTSGTANEKLFF. CDR3 DNA: TGCGCCAGCAGCACATCCGGGACAGCTAATGAAAAACTGTTTTTT.

This sequence joins TRBV6-5 and TRBJ1-1; a weak D match, TRBD1 (6 bases). Trimming removed 4 bases at V and 5 bases at J, with 8 bases between. Germline CDR1 MNHEY, CDR2 SVGAGI. The CDR3 runs 12 residues. In DNA, the CDR3 is TGTGCCAGCAGTTTTACAGGGACTGAAGCTTTCTTT. It codes for CASSFTGTEAFF.

A single count supports this clone. The CDR3 is CTSSQEGSHNQPQHF. DNA of the CDR3: TGCACCAGCAGCCAAGAGGGCAGCCACAATCAGCCCCAGCATTTT. The V and J genes are TRBV1 and TRBJ1-5; the table's TRBD1 call for D was not verified on the DNA. TRBV1 is tagged as a pseudogene. The CDR3 runs to 15 residues.

As concerns this clone: At one boundary the junction diverges from the germline segment, which might be a read error. The chain carries TRBV6-1 and TRBJ1-2; D is ambiguous. The CDR3 runs 11 residues. Per germline, CDR1 MNHNS and CDR2 SASEGT. Here the CDR3 reads CASREVSGYTF. The CDR3 DNA reads as TGTGCCAGCAGGGAAGTGAGTGGCTACACCTTC.

This chain joins TRBV25-1 and TRBJ2-1; 11 positions match TRBD2. The J segment lost 2 bases and the V segment lost 6 bases, leaving 3 bases of the junction unmatched. The CDR3 consists of 15 residues. Germline loops: CDR1 MGHDK, CDR2 SYGVNS. The DNA of the CDR3 is TGTGCCAGCAGCAGACTAGCGGGGCCCTACAATGAGCAGTTCTTC. It translates to CASSRLAGPYNEQFF. Using reference TRBV25-1 and TRBJ2-1 for the parts outside the CDR3, the full variable domain is EADIYQTPRYLVIGTGKKITLECSQTMGHDKMYWYQQDPGMELHLIHYSYGVNSTEKGDLSSESTVSRIRTEHFPLTLESARPSHTSQYLCASSRLAGPYNEQFFGPGTRLTVL.

V gene TRBV5-1 combines with J gene TRBJ1-2, with D possibly matching TRBD1 (5 bases). Germline V lookup: CDR1 SGHRS, CDR2 YFSETQ. Deletions cut 0 bases from V and 4 bases from J, with 10 bases between. This CDR3 spans 14 amino acids. In DNA form, the CDR3 reads TGCGCCAGCAGCTTGGATGCGGGGGGCTATGGCTACACCTTC. Translating it yields CASSLDAGGYGYTF.

The chain recombines TRBV15 with TRBJ1-4, with D unresolved. Trimming removed 3 bases at V and 7 bases at J, with 6 bases between. CDR1 and CDR2 from the germline V gene are LNHNV and YYDKDF (reference sequence). The CDR3 spans 12 residues. The CDR3 protein is CATSRTSEKLFF. The CDR3 nucleotides are TGTGCCACCAGCAGGACAAGTGAAAAACTGTTTTTT. The variable domain in full, completed from reference TRBV15 and TRBJ1-4, reads DAMVIQNPRYQVTQFGKPVTLSCSQTLNHNVMYWYQQKSSQAPKLLFHYYDKDFNNEADTPDNFQSRRPNTSFCFLDIRSPGLGDTAMYLCATSRTSEKLFFGSGTQLSVL.

The chain couples TRBV10-3 to TRBJ2-5; D perhaps matches TRBD2 (7 bases). From germline, CDR1 is ENHRY and CDR2 SYGVKD. CDR3 length equals 15 residues. Deletions cut 6 bases from V and 5 bases from J, with 19 bases between. DNA of the CDR3: TGTGCCATCAGGGAACCAGGCGGGGGCCGGGAGACCCAGTACTTC. Protein sequence: CAIREPGGGRETQYF.

The chain joins TRBV5-4 to TRBJ2-3; 7 bases align to TRBD2. Germline assignment: CDR1 SGHNT and CDR2 YYREEE (reference sequence). There are 15 residues in the CDR3. J gave up 2 bases and V 2 bases, and 5 bases lay outside the gene matches. For the CDR3, the DNA is TGTGCCAGCAGCTTAACTAGCGACTACACAGATACGCAGTATTTT. Translation gives CASSLTSDYTDTQYF.

The genes are TRBV5-4 and TRBJ1-6; 8 positions match TRBD1. Germline-derived CDR1 and CDR2 are SGHNT and YYREEE (reference sequence). The CDR3 has 15 amino acids. With 5 bases clipped from V and 8 bases from J, the junction kept 9 bases outside the gene matches. CDR3 loop: CASSAAGQVDSPLHF. CDR3 coding DNA: TGTGCCAGCAGTGCGGCGGGACAGGTCGATTCACCCCTCCACTTT.

V is TRBV5-8 and J is TRBJ1-2; 7 bases are a match to TRBD1. With V trimmed by 1 base and J by 2 bases, 8 bases remained unmatched. In germline, CDR1 is SGHTS, CDR2 YDEGEE. This CDR3 has 16 amino acids. The chain's CDR3 is CASSLIRRGNNYGYTF. The CDR3 nucleotides are TGTGCCAGCAGCTTGATTCGCAGGGGGAACAACTATGGCTACACCTTC.

V and J are TRBV4-1 and TRBJ1-1; tentatively, D is TRBD1 (6 bases). V shed 5 bases and J shed 4 bases, with 17 bases lying between them. The V gene's germline CDR1 is MGHRA and CDR2 YSYEKL. CDR3 length: 15 amino acids. The CDR3 sequence is CASSSPGASSTEAFF. DNA of the CDR3: TGCGCCAGCAGCTCACCAGGGGCCTCGAGCACTGAAGCTTTCTTT.

This chain links TRBV7-9 with TRBJ2-5, with a tentative D call TRBD2 (7 bases). From germline, CDR1 is SEHNR and CDR2 FQNEAQ (reference sequence). The V end was cut by 11 bases, the J end by 5 bases, with 27 bases between. This CDR3 contains 16 residues. CDR3 in DNA: TGTGCCTCAGCGGTGGGTCTCGGGGGGCTTAGTGAGACCCAGTACTTC. Encoded protein: CASAVGLGGLSETQYF.

The chain combines TRBV13 with TRBJ1-6; a possible D gene is TRBD1 (5 bases). V lost 2 bases and J lost 5, with 10 bases in between. CDR1 and CDR2 (germline): PRHDT, FYEKMQ (reference sequence). The CDR3 contains 15 residues. The CDR3 region is CASSLIDSNNSPLHF. The CDR3 region has the DNA TGTGCCAGCAGCTTAATAGACAGCAATAATTCACCCCTCCACTTT.

The chain has TRBV18 and TRBJ2-7; unclear D gene. Germline CDR1 is KGHSH and CDR2 is LQKENI. CDR3 length: 13 amino acids. With 2 bases removed from V and 2 bases from J, the gap between germline ends came to 7 bases. As DNA, the CDR3 is TGTGCCAGCTCACCAAAGACAACCTACGAGCAGTACTTC. Translating it yields CASSPKTTYEQYF.

V usage is TRBV15 and J usage is TRBJ1-1, with 7 bases fitting TRBD1. Trimming at V came to 1 base and at J to 6 bases, leaving 17 bases not matched to a gene. Germline V lookup: CDR1 LNHNV, CDR2 YYDKDF (reference sequence). The CDR3 extends over 18 amino acids. In DNA form, the CDR3 reads TGTGCCACCAGCAGAGTTTGGGAGACAGGGAAGGGGAAACCTGAAGCTTTCTTT. Encoded protein: CATSRVWETGKGKPEAFF.

The chain employs TRBV12-3 or TRBV12-4 and TRBJ1-1; D is ambiguous. The ends were cut back, 6 bases at V and 8 bases at J, with 16 bases in the middle. This CDR3 contains 13 residues. The CDR3 DNA is TGTGCCAGCAGCCCCCAAGCCGCGTTGGAAGCTTTCTTT. It codes for CASSPQAALEAFF.

The CDR3 DNA reads as TGCGCCAGCAGCCAGAGACAGGACTATGGCTACACCTTC. This encodes CASSQRQDYGYTF. The rearrangement links TRBV4-1 to TRBJ1-2, with D tentatively TRBD1 (6 bases). Trimming removed 3 bases at V and 3 bases at J, with 8 bases between. Germline assignment: CDR1 MGHRA and CDR2 YSYEKL. CDR3 length: 13 residues.

The V call is TRBV19, the J call TRBJ1-3; D is ambiguous. Trimming removed 6 bases from V and 0 bases from J, with 15 bases in between. Germline CDR1 is LNHDA and CDR2 is SQIVND (reference sequence). The CDR3 is 16 residues long. DNA for the CDR3: TGTGCCAGTAGCTTCGGACGGGGAACCTCTGGAAACACCATATATTTT. Translating it yields CASSFGRGTSGNTIYF.

The rearrangement uses TRBV5-6 and TRBJ2-7, with 11 bases lining up with TRBD2. The CDR3 consists of 17 residues. CDR1 and CDR2 (germline): SGHDT, YYEEEE. The V segment lost 1 base and the J segment 3 bases; nucleotides outside the gene matches: 9. CDR3 in DNA: TGTGCCAGCAGCTTGCCACTAGCGGGGGACCCCTACTACGAGCAGTACTTC. Translated, it gives CASSLPLAGDPYYEQYF.

This rearrangement joins TRBV4-1 to TRBJ2-3, with D maybe TRBD1 (5 bases). This CDR3 is 16 amino acids long. Trimming removed 1 base at V and 0 bases at J, with 11 bases between. The V gene's germline CDR1 is MGHRA and CDR2 YSYEKL. The CDR3 coding sequence is TGCGCCAGCAGCCAAGGTCTGGGGCCAAGCACAGATACGCAGTATTTT. This encodes CASSQGLGPSTDTQYF.